The rows below give T cell receptor beta chains drawn from one sample of a study of blood T cell repertoires in COVID-19. Profiled with immunoSEQ multiplex PCR; TCRdb holds only in-frame clones, not every one. The sample has about 190,000 clones, around 89% seen once; the top ten hold about 0.58%. Source material: peripheral blood. The receptor source for this set is a man aged 45-60 years with acute or convalescent COVID-19. Both conserved end residues are part of each CDR3. A D gene is named only where the DNA matches it firmly. Clone size, where shown, is once, few, many, or a class for clones that have expanded.

clone_size: .; j_call: TRBJ2-3; d_call: TRBD1; v_call: TRBV2; cdr3_aa: CASRPGQGSDTQYF; cdr3_nt: TGTGCCAGCAGGCCGGGACAGGGTTCAGATACGCAGTATTTT
clone_size: .; j_call: TRBJ1-4; d_call: .; v_call: TRBV27; cdr3_aa: CASSVFVVGEPGKLFF; cdr3_nt: TGTGCCAGCAGTGTCTTTGTCGTGGGAGAACCTGGAAAACTGTTTTTT
clone_size: .; j_call: TRBJ1-2; d_call: TRBD1; v_call: TRBV7-9; cdr3_aa: CASSPGQGTGGYTF; cdr3_nt: TGTGCCAGCAGCCCCGGACAGGGGACGGGGGGCTACACCTTC
clone_size: .; j_call: TRBJ2-1; d_call: TRBD2; v_call: TRBV9; cdr3_aa: CASSAGTGTSGINEQFF; cdr3_nt: TGTGCCAGCAGCGCCGGGACCGGGACTAGCGGGATTAATGAGCAGTTCTTC
clone_size: .; j_call: TRBJ2-4; d_call: TRBD2; v_call: TRBV6-1; cdr3_aa: CASSERGLAEAAKNIQYF; cdr3_nt: TGTGCCAGCAGTGAAAGGGGACTAGCGGAGGCAGCCAAAAACATTCAGTACTTC
clone_size: .; j_call: TRBJ1-2; d_call: .; v_call: TRBV4-1; cdr3_aa: CASSHHRADYGYTF; cdr3_nt: TGCGCCAGCAGCCACCACAGGGCGGACTATGGCTACACCTTC
clone_size: .; j_call: TRBJ1-4; d_call: .; v_call: TRBV29-1; cdr3_aa: CSVSGESNEKLFF; cdr3_nt: TGCAGCGTTTCGGGGGAGAGTAATGAAAAACTGTTTTTT
clone_size: .; j_call: TRBJ1-1; d_call: .; v_call: TRBV19; cdr3_aa: CASSTYRVEAFF; cdr3_nt: TGTGCCAGTAGTACCTACAGGGTTGAAGCTTTCTTT
clone_size: .; j_call: TRBJ2-3; d_call: .; v_call: TRBV11-2; cdr3_aa: CASSLRGTDTQYF; cdr3_nt: TGTGCCAGCAGCTTAAGGGGAACAGATACGCAGTATTTT
clone_size: .; j_call: TRBJ2-5; d_call: TRBD1; v_call: TRBV13; cdr3_aa: CASSLGPTGQYFQETQYF; cdr3_nt: TGTGCCAGCAGCTTAGGCCCCACGGGACAGTATTTCCAAGAGACCCAGTACTTC
clone_size: .; j_call: TRBJ2-5; d_call: .; v_call: TRBV2; cdr3_aa: CASSPQGTPEETQYF; cdr3_nt: TGTGCCAGCAGCCCCCAGGGTACCCCCGAAGAGACCCAGTACTTC
clone_size: .; j_call: TRBJ1-2; d_call: TRBD1; v_call: TRBV19; cdr3_aa: CASNSKTGTIYGYTF; cdr3_nt: TGTGCCAGTAATTCAAAGACAGGGACGATCTATGGCTACACCTTC
clone_size: .; j_call: TRBJ2-7; d_call: TRBD2; v_call: TRBV13; cdr3_aa: CASSNRSSGSYEQYF; cdr3_nt: TGTGCCAGCAGCAATCGGTCTAGCGGATCCTACGAGCAGTACTTC
clone_size: .; j_call: TRBJ2-7; d_call: TRBD2; v_call: TRBV5-4; cdr3_aa: CASSSPSGRLYEQYF; cdr3_nt: TGTGCCAGCAGCTCACCTAGCGGGAGGCTCTACGAGCAGTACTTC
clone_size: .; j_call: TRBJ2-3; d_call: TRBD2; v_call: TRBV5-1; cdr3_aa: CASSLSLAGGLDTQYF; cdr3_nt: TGCGCCAGCAGCTTGAGTCTAGCGGGGGGCCTAGATACGCAGTATTTT
clone_size: .; j_call: TRBJ2-5; d_call: TRBD1; v_call: TRBV28; cdr3_aa: CASSPRFGTGWETDGVQETQYF; cdr3_nt: TGTGCCAGCAGCCCCCGATTTGGGACAGGTTGGGAGACGGATGGAGTTCAAGAGACCCAGTACTTC
clone_size: .; j_call: TRBJ2-1; d_call: .; v_call: TRBV19; cdr3_aa: CARRGHNEQFF; cdr3_nt: TGTGCCAGGCGGGGGCATAATGAGCAGTTCTTC
clone_size: .; j_call: TRBJ1-5; d_call: .; v_call: TRBV6-1; cdr3_aa: CASSESRGNQPQHF; cdr3_nt: TGTGCCAGCAGTGAATCTAGGGGGAATCAGCCCCAGCATTTT
clone_size: few; j_call: TRBJ2-1; d_call: TRBD2; v_call: TRBV7-9; cdr3_aa: CASSSFLAGGVDEQFF; cdr3_nt: TGTGCCAGCAGCTCCTTTCTAGCGGGAGGTGTGGATGAGCAGTTCTTC
clone_size: few; j_call: TRBJ1-1; d_call: TRBD1; v_call: TRBV19; cdr3_aa: CASKKRTGGASTEAFF; cdr3_nt: TGTGCCAGTAAGAAGAGGACAGGGGGCGCGAGCACTGAAGCTTTCTTT
clone_size: .; j_call: TRBJ1-2; d_call: TRBD1; v_call: TRBV6-5; cdr3_aa: CASSTQGAGGYTF; cdr3_nt: TGTGCCAGCAGTACACAGGGGGCTGGTGGCTACACCTTC
clone_size: few; j_call: TRBJ2-2; d_call: TRBD2; v_call: TRBV10-3; cdr3_aa: CAIRDPGLAGGSNTGELFF; cdr3_nt: TGTGCCATCAGAGACCCGGGACTAGCGGGGGGCTCGAACACCGGGGAGCTGTTTTTT
clone_size: .; j_call: TRBJ1-1; d_call: TRBD1; v_call: TRBV5-1; cdr3_aa: CASSLARGQVLREAFF; cdr3_nt: TGCGCCAGCAGCTTGGCCAGGGGGCAGGTCCTCCGTGAAGCTTTCTTT
clone_size: few; j_call: TRBJ2-2; d_call: TRBD2; v_call: TRBV4-2; cdr3_aa: CASSQGTSGSGTGELFF; cdr3_nt: TGTGCCAGCAGCCAAGGTACTAGCGGGAGCGGTACCGGGGAGCTGTTTTTT